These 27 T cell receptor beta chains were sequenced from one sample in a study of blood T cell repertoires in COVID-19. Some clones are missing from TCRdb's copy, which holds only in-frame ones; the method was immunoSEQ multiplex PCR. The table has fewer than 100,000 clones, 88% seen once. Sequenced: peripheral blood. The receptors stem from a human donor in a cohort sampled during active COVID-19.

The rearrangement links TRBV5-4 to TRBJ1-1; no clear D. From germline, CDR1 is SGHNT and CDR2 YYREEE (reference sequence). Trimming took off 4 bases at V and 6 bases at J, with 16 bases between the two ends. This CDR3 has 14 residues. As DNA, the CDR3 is TGTGCCAGCAGCCCCTCCATAAATACTGCTGAAGCTTTCTTT. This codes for CASSPSINTAEAFF.

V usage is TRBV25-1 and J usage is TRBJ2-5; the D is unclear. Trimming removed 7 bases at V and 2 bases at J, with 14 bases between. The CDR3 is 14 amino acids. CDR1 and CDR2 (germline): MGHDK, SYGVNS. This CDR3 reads CASMQAQPQETQYF. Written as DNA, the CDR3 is TGTGCCAGCATGCAGGCCCAACCGCAAGAGACCCAGTACTTC.

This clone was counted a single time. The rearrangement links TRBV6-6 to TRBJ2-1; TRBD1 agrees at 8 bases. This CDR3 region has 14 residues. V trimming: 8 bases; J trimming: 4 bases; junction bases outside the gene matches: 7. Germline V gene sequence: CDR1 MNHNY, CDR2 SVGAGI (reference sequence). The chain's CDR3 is CASHDRGEYNEQFF. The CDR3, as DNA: TGTGCCAGCCATGACAGGGGAGAGTACAATGAGCAGTTCTTC.

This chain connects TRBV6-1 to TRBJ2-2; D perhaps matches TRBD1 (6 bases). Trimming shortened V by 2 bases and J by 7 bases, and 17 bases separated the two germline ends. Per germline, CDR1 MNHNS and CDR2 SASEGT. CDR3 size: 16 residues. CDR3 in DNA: TGTGCCAGCAGTGAAAACCGGGACACGAGATTCGGGGAGCTGTTTTTT. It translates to CASSENRDTRFGELFF.

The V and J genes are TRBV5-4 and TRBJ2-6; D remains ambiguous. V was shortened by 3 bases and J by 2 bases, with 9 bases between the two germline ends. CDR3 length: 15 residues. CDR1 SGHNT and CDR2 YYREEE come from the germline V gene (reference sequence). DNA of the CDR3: TGTGCCAGCAGCTACCAGGTGCCTGGGGCCAACGTCCTGACTTTC. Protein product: CASSYQVPGANVLTF. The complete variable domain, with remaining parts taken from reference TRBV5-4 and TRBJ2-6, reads ETGVTQSPTHLIKTRGQQVTLRCSSQSGHNTVSWYQQALGQGPQFIFQYYREEENGRGNFPPRFSGLQFPNYSSELNVNALELDDSALYLCASSYQVPGANVLTFGAGSRLTVL.

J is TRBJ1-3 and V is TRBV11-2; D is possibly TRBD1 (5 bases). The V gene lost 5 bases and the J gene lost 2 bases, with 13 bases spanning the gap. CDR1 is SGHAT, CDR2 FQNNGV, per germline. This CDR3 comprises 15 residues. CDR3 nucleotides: TGTGCCAGCAGCCCTACTCGCAGGGCTGGAAACACCATATATTTT. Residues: CASSPTRRAGNTIYF. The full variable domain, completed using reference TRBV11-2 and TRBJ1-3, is EAGVAQSPRYKIIEKRQSVAFWCNPISGHATLYWYQQILGQGPKLLIQFQNNGVVDDSQLPKDRFSAERLKGVDSTLKIQPAKLEDSAVYLCASSPTRRAGNTIYFGEGSWLTVV.

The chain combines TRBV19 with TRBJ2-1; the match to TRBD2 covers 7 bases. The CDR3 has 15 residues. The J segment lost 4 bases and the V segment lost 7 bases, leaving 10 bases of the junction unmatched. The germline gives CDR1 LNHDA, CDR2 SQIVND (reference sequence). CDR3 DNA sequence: TGTGCCAGTAAGATCGAGGGAGGGCCATACAATGAGCAGTTCTTC. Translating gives CASKIEGGPYNEQFF.

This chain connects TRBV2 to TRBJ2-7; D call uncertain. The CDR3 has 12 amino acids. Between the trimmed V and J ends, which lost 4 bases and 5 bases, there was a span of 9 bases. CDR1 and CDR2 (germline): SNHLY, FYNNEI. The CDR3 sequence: CASSGNRDEQYF. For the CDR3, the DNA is TGTGCCAGCAGTGGCAATCGCGACGAGCAGTACTTC. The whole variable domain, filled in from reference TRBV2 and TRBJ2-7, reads EPEVTQTPSHQVTQMGQEVILRCVPISNHLYFYWYRQILGQKVEFLVSFYNNEISEKSEIFDDQFSVERPDGSNFTLKIRSTKLEDSAMYFCASSGNRDEQYFGPGTRLTVT.

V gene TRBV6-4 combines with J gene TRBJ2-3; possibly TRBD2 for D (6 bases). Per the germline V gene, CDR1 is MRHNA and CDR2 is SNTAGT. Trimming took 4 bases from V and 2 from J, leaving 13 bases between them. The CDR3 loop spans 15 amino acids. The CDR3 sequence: CASSGSGVPTDTQYF. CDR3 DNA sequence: TGTGCCAGCAGTGGGTCGGGGGTCCCCACAGATACGCAGTATTTT.

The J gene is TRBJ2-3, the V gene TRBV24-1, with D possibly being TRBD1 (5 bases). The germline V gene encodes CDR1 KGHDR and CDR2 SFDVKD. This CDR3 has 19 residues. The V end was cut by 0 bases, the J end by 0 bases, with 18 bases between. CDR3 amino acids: CATSDLQGPVRVSTDTQYF. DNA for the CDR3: TGTGCCACCAGTGATTTGCAGGGCCCAGTAAGGGTTAGCACAGATACGCAGTATTTT.

CDR3 DNA: TGTGCCAGCAGTTCTATAACCCACGGGGACAGGGTCTATGGCTACACCTTC. It yields the protein CASSSITHGDRVYGYTF. The chain couples TRBV6-2 or TRBV6-3 to TRBJ1-2; 9 bases fit TRBD1. V was clipped by 4 bases and J by 4 bases; unmatched bases: 13. There are 17 residues in the CDR3. CDR1 is MNHEY and CDR2 is SVGEGT in the germline V gene.

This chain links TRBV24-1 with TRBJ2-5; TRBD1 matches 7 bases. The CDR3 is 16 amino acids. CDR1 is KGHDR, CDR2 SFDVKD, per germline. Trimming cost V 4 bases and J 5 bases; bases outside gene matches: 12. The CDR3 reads CATSDNALTGMETQYF. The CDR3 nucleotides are TGTGCCACCAGTGACAATGCGCTGACAGGGATGGAGACCCAGTACTTC.

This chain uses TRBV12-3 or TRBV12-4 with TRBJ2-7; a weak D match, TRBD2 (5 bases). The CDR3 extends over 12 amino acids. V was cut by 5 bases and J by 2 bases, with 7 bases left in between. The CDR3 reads CASSAGAYEQYF. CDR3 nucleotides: TGTGCCAGCAGTGCCGGGGCCTACGAGCAGTACTTC.

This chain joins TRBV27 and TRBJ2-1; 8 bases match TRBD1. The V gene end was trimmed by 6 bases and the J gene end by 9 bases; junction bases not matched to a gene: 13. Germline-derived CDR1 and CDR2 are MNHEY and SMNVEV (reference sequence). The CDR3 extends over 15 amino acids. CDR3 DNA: TGTGCCAGCAGCTCGGGACAGGTGGATATCGGTGAGCAGTTCTTC. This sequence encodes CASSSGQVDIGEQFF.

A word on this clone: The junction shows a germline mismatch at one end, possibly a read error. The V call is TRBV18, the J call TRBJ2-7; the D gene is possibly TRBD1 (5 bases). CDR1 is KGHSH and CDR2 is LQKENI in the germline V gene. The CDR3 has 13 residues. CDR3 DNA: TGTGCCAGCTCACCACAGACGGACACCCGATGGGACTTC. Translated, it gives CASSPQTDTRWDF.

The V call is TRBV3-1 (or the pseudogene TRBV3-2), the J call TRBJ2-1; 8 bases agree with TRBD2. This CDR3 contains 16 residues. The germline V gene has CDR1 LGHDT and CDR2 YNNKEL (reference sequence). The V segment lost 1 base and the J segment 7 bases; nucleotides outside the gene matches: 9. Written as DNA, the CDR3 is TGTGCCAGCAGCCAAGTGACCGGGACTAGTTTTAATGAGCAGTTCTTC. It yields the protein CASSQVTGTSFNEQFF.

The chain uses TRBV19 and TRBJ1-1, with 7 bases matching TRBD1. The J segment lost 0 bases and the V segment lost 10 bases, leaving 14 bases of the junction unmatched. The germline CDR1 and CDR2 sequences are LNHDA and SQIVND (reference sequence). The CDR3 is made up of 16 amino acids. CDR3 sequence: CATTNLGTVVNTEAFF. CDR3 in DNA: TGTGCCACCACCAATTTGGGGACAGTTGTGAACACTGAAGCTTTCTTT. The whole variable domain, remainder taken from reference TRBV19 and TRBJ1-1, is DGGITQSPKYLFRKEGQNVTLSCEQNLNHDAMYWYRQDPGQGLRLIYYSQIVNDFQKGDIAEGYSVSREKKESFPLTVTSAQKNPTAFYLCATTNLGTVVNTEAFFGQGTRLTVV.

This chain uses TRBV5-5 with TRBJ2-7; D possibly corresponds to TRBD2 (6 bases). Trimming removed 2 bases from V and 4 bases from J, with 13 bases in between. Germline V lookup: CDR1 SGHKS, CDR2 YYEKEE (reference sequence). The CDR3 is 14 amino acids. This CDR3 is CASSFRDFQYEQYF. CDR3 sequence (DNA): TGTGCCAGCAGCTTTCGGGACTTCCAGTACGAGCAGTACTTC.

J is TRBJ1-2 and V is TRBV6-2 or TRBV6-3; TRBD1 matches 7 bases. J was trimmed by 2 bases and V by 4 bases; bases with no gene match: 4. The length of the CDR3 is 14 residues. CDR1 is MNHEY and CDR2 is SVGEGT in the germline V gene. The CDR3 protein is CASSSGTANYGYTF. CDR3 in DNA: TGTGCCAGCAGTTCCGGGACAGCAAACTATGGCTACACCTTC.

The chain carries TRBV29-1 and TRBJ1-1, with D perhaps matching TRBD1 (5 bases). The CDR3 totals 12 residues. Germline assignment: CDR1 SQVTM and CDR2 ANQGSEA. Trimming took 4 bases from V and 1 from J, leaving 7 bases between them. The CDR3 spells CSVVGGNTEAFF. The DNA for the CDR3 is TGCAGCGTTGTGGGGGGGAACACTGAAGCTTTCTTT.

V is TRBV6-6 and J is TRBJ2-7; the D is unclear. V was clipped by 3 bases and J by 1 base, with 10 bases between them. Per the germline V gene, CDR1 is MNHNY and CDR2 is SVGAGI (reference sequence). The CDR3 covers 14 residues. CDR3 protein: CASSYGQTSYEQYF. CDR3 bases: TGTGCCAGCAGTTATGGCCAGACTTCCTACGAGCAGTACTTC.

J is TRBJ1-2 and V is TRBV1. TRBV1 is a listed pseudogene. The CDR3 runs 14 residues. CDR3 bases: TGCACCGTCTCGACCGGGTTCCTTAACTATGGCTACACCTTC. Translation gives CTVSTGFLNYGYTF.

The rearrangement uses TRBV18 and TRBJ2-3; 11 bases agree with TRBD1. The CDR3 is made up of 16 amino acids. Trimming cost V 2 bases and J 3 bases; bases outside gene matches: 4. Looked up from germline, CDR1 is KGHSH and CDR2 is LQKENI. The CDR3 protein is CASSPAGTGGTDTQYF. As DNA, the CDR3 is TGTGCCAGCTCACCAGCCGGGACAGGGGGAACAGATACGCAGTATTTT.

The CDR3 nucleotides read TGTGCCAGCAGCTCGCCCCATGGGGGGATCACTGAAGCTTTCTTT. The encoded protein is CASSSPHGGITEAFF. The chain uses TRBV5-4 and TRBJ1-1; possibly TRBD1 for D (5 bases). V was clipped by 3 bases and J by 4 bases, with 16 bases between them. The CDR3 is 15 amino acids. Germline lookup yields CDR1 SGHNT and CDR2 YYREEE (reference sequence). The full variable domain, with the rest looked up from reference TRBV5-4 and TRBJ1-1, is ETGVTQSPTHLIKTRGQQVTLRCSSQSGHNTVSWYQQALGQGPQFIFQYYREEENGRGNFPPRFSGLQFPNYSSELNVNALELDDSALYLCASSSPHGGITEAFFGQGTRLTVV.

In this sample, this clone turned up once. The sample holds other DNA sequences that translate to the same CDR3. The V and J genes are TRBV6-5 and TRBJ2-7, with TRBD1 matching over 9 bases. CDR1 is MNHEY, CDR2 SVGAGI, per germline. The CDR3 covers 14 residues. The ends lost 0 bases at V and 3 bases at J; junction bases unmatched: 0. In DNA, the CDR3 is TGTGCCAGCAGTTACTCGACAGGGGGCTACGAGCAGTACTTC. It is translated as CASSYSTGGYEQYF.

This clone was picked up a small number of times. DNA of the CDR3: TGTGCCAGCAGCAAAGAAAGGGGTCGGTGGTGTGTAAAACTGTTTTTT. It encodes CASSKERGRWCVKLFF. J is TRBJ1-4 and V is TRBV21-1; TRBD1 is taken as the D call from the table, unchecked against the DNA. TRBV21-1 is a listed pseudogene. The CDR3 sequence is 16 residues long.

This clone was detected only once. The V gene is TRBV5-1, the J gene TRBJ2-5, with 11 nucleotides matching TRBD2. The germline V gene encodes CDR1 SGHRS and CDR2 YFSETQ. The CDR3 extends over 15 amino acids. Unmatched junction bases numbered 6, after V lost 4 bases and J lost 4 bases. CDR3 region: CASSPGLAVAETQYF. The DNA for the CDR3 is TGCGCCAGCAGCCCGGGACTAGCGGTTGCAGAGACCCAGTACTTC.